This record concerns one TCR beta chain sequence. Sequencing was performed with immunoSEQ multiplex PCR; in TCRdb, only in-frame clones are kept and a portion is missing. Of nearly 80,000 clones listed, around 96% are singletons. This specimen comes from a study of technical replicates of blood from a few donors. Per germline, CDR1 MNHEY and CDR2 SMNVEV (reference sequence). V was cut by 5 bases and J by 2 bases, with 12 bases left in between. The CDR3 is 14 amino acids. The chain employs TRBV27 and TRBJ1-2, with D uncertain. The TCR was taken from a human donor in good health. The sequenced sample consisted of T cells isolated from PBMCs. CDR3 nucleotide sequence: TGTGCCAGCAGTGAAATACCGCGGAACTATGGCTACACCTTC. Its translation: CASSEIPRNYGYTF.